This T cell receptor beta chain emerged from a study of beta chain features in type 1 diabetes. Study-level results: TCRB CDR3s were moderately but significantly shorter in Type 1 diabetes patients in all four CD4+ subsets. A pattern of fewer insertions and more deletions at VDJ junctions was seen in type 1 diabetes patients.

cDNA synthesis used the whole RNA isolate, giving expressed TCRB sequences. Repertoires were generated with immunoSEQ multiplex PCR, while TCRdb's copy carries only in-frame clones and drops some. This sample has roughly 240,000 clones; approximately 25% occur once, and the top ten carry approximately 0.011%. This clone appeared a few times. As yet, its antigen is unknown. In germline, CDR1 is KGHSH, CDR2 LQKENI. J gave up 2 bases and V 2 bases, and 11 bases lay outside the gene matches. This CDR3 comprises 18 residues. The sample consisted of naive CD4+ T cells from blood. The TCR comes from a woman aged 25 to 39 with type 1 diabetes. J is TRBJ2-7 and V is TRBV18; 11 positions match TRBD2. DNA for the CDR3: TGTGCCAGCTCACCATCCTCCTACGGGACTAGCGGACCCTACGAGCAGTACTTC. It encodes CASSPSSYGTSGPYEQYF.